The text below deals with one TCR beta chain. Its antigen is as yet unknown. The data were obtained in a study of blood T cells in healthy people across ages. About the study: Template-switching capture recovered about one barcoded beta molecule per two T cells. Findings and caveats of the study: There was a strong correlation between TCR beta diversity and naive T cell percentage.

V shed 4 bases and J shed 3 bases, with 9 bases lying between them. Germline loops: CDR1 SNHLY, CDR2 FYNNEI. There are 13 residues in the CDR3. The second PCR ran roughly 6 to 12 cycles with a sample-barcoded 5' primer and J-beta primers. Every single cDNA molecule received a tag from a template-switch adaptor with 12 random nucleotides. TCRdb fed the 5' RACE reads into MiXCR, producing one record per CDR3 protein. This table has roughly 700,000 distinct CDR3 sequences, about 52% appearing once. Healthy individuals of Caucasian origin from Russia, aged roughly 6 to 90, served as donors. The rearrangement uses TRBV2 and TRBJ1-1; the D gene is possibly TRBD1 (5 bases). The clonotype was recovered from an older woman in good health. Sequencing was carried out using blood. The CDR3 DNA is TGTGCCAGCAGTGCTGGAGGGGACACTGAAGCTTTCTTT. Amino acids: CASSAGGDTEAFF.